Listed here is a single T cell receptor beta chain. Its cognate antigen is unknown. The data are from a study of blood T cells in healthy people across ages. Study-level findings and limits: Higher naive T cell percentage went strongly together with higher TCR beta diversity. The fall in TCR beta diversity per million T cells was roughly linear with age.

With a J-beta primer mix and a sample-barcoded 5' primer, a second PCR ran 7 to 11 cycles. TCRdb re-called the 5' RACE reads through MiXCR, storing one row per CDR3 protein. The profile covers approximately 1,000,000 distinct CDR3 sequences, with under 40% appearing a single time and around 13% taken by the ten largest. The CDR3 totals 14 residues. Trimming shortened V by 1 base and J by 5 bases, and 11 bases separated the two germline ends. CDR1 SGHTA and CDR2 FQGNSA come from the germline V gene. Isolated PBMCs totaled at least 7 million in each sample. The chain recombines TRBV7-2 with TRBJ2-5; a possible D gene is TRBD1 (6 bases). Sequenced sample: blood. This TCR derives from a young man in good health. CDR3 in amino acids: CASSLEQGRETQYF. DNA of the CDR3: TGTGCCAGCAGCTTAGAACAGGGCAGGGAGACCCAGTACTTC.